The 27 T cell receptor beta chains reported below all come from one sample, sequenced in a study of blood T cell repertoires in COVID-19. Assay: immunoSEQ multiplex PCR; the TCRdb copy retains only in-frame clones and omits some. In the table there are about 110,000 clones, over 70% of which are singletons. Sequenced sample: peripheral blood. The receptors here all came from a woman in her 70s with acute or convalescent COVID-19.

The rearrangement joins TRBV28 to TRBJ2-4, with TRBD2 as a possible D gene (6 bases). V was pared by 5 bases and J by 8 bases, with 7 bases between. The CDR3 is 11 residues long. Germline-derived CDR1 and CDR2 are MDHEN and SYDVKM. CDR3 region: CASSRGYIQYF. As DNA, the CDR3 is TGTGCCAGCAGTCGGGGGTACATTCAGTACTTC.

V usage is TRBV7-6 and J usage is TRBJ1-4; 8 bases match TRBD1. The V and J ends lost 1 base and 0 bases, in that order; junction bases with no gene match: 7. The CDR3 sequence is 18 residues long. CDR1 and CDR2 (germline): SGHVS, FNYEAQ. CDR3 amino acids: CASSLDATGDTTNEKLFF. Here the CDR3 DNA reads TGTGCCAGCAGCTTAGACGCGACAGGGGACACAACTAATGAAAAACTGTTTTTT.

V gene TRBV30 combines with J gene TRBJ2-1; 7 nucleotides line up with TRBD2. Trimming cost V 2 bases and J 4 bases; bases outside gene matches: 14. This CDR3 is 17 amino acids long. Per germline, CDR1 GTSNPN and CDR2 SVGIG (reference sequence). CDR3 sequence: CAWSPPGLVKGYNEQFF. The CDR3 region has the DNA TGTGCCTGGAGTCCCCCTGGACTAGTGAAAGGTTACAATGAGCAGTTCTTC.

This clone was picked up one time. The rearrangement links TRBV28 to TRBJ1-1; 7 bases match TRBD1. The germline V gene encodes CDR1 MDHEN and CDR2 SYDVKM. The CDR3 sequence is 13 residues long. J gave up 4 bases and V 8 bases, and 7 bases lay outside the gene matches. CDR3: CASSRQGGTEAFF. The CDR3 DNA reads TGTGCCAGCTCCAGACAGGGCGGCACTGAAGCTTTCTTT.

The chain combines TRBV12-3 or TRBV12-4 with TRBJ1-2; D is possibly TRBD1 (6 bases). The CDR3 contains 12 residues. V was shortened by 6 bases and J by 7 bases, with 12 bases between the two germline ends. CDR3 sequence reads: CASRLGGLGYTF. The CDR3 DNA is TGTGCCAGCAGACTGGGGGGGCTTGGCTACACCTTC.

In this sample, this clone turned up a few times. The chain combines TRBV9 with TRBJ1-1, with 8 bases lining up with TRBD1. CDR3 length: 16 residues. V was pared by 1 base and J by 0 bases, with 5 bases of the junction left unmatched. Germline V lookup: CDR1 SGDLS, CDR2 YYNGEE. The CDR3 is CASSVSLQGVNTEAFF. CDR3 DNA sequence: TGTGCCAGCAGCGTAAGCTTACAGGGGGTGAACACTGAAGCTTTCTTT.

This chain connects TRBV10-3 to TRBJ1-4; a possible D gene is TRBD1 (5 bases). Looked up from germline, CDR1 is ENHRY and CDR2 is SYGVKD. Trimming left V 10 bases short and J 0 bases short, with 21 bases between. The CDR3 is made up of 17 amino acids. CDR3 in amino acids: CATKAGDLGTTNEKLFF. The CDR3 DNA reads TGTGCCACTAAAGCGGGGGACCTGGGTACAACTAATGAAAAACTGTTTTTT.

This clone has a single count. CDR3 amino acids: CASSLDRGREKLFF. In DNA, the CDR3 is TGTGCCAGCAGTTTGGACAGGGGGCGTGAAAAACTGTTTTTT. This sequence joins TRBV27 and TRBJ1-4; TRBD1 matches at 11 bases. After removal of 3 bases from V and 7 bases from J, the junction contained 1 base not matched to a gene. This CDR3 is built from 14 residues. The germline V gene encodes CDR1 MNHEY and CDR2 SMNVEV (reference sequence).

The V call is TRBV5-1, the J call TRBJ2-1; 9 bases agree with TRBD1. In germline, CDR1 is SGHRS, CDR2 YFSETQ. V lost 8 bases, J lost 7 bases, and 4 bases stayed unmatched. The CDR3 is 12 residues long. This chain's CDR3 is CASGTGRNEQFF. The DNA of the CDR3 is TGCGCCAGTGGGACAGGGAGAAATGAGCAGTTCTTC.

The V gene is TRBV10-3, the J gene TRBJ1-6; 7 positions agree with TRBD1. V was clipped by 0 bases and J by 6 bases; unmatched bases: 11. CDR3 length: 18 amino acids. The germline gives CDR1 ENHRY, CDR2 SYGVKD. This CDR3 is CAISESNNDPGGNSPLHF. CDR3 nucleotides: TGTGCCATCAGTGAGTCGAATAACGACCCAGGGGGTAATTCACCCCTCCACTTT.

The rearrangement joins TRBV2 to TRBJ1-1, with TRBD1 matching over 7 bases. The germline gives CDR1 SNHLY, CDR2 FYNNEI. J lost 2 bases, V lost 11 bases, and 8 bases had no gene match. The CDR3 is made up of 13 amino acids. The CDR3 protein is CASGRGINTEAFF. The CDR3 coding sequence is TGTGCCTCGGGCAGGGGGATTAACACTGAAGCTTTCTTT.

This sequence joins TRBV9 and TRBJ1-1; unclear D gene. V lost 0 bases to trimming and J lost 3 bases, with 9 bases between them. Germline CDR1 is SGDLS and CDR2 is YYNGEE. The CDR3 is made up of 14 amino acids. Here the CDR3 DNA reads TGTGCCAGCAGCGTAGGGCAGAGCGACACTGAAGCTTTCTTT. This sequence encodes CASSVGQSDTEAFF.

Only a few counts were recorded for this clone. The CDR3 coding sequence is TGTGCCAGCAGTCGGGACTTGTACGAGCAGTACTTC. Translation gives CASSRDLYEQYF. The chain links TRBV5-5 to TRBJ2-7, with D maybe TRBD2 (6 bases). The CDR3 covers 12 residues. Germline V gives CDR1 SGHKS, CDR2 YYEKEE (reference sequence). V lost 5 bases and J lost 4, with 10 bases in between.

The chain couples TRBV3-1 (or the pseudogene TRBV3-2) to TRBJ2-1; 7 bases match TRBD2. This CDR3 spans 13 amino acids. Germline V gene lookup returns CDR1 LGHDT and CDR2 YNNKEL (reference sequence). V gave up 4 bases and J gave up 6 bases; unmatched junction bases: 3. The CDR3 nucleotides read TGTGCCAGCAGCCCCGGACTAGGCAATGAGCAGTTCTTC. Protein: CASSPGLGNEQFF.

The chain uses TRBV9 and TRBJ2-3; TRBD2 matches at 14 bases. The CDR3 runs 15 residues. Germline V gene sequence: CDR1 SGDLS, CDR2 YYNGEE. J gave up 4 bases and V 4 bases, and 2 bases lay outside the gene matches. CDR3 in amino acids: CASSQGLAGADTQYF. The CDR3 DNA reads TGTGCCAGCAGCCAGGGACTAGCGGGAGCAGATACGCAGTATTTT.

The chain joins TRBV19 to TRBJ1-2; possibly TRBD1 for D (5 bases). Deletions cut 0 bases from V and 4 bases from J, with 21 bases between. The CDR3 length is 18 residues. CDR1 is LNHDA, CDR2 SQIVND, per germline (reference sequence). CDR3 region: CASSIDRPGYGPSYGYTF. The CDR3 nucleotides are TGTGCCAGTAGTATAGATCGGCCAGGGTATGGGCCGTCCTATGGCTACACCTTC.

The chain couples TRBV16 to TRBJ1-2; no reliable D call. Germline V gives CDR1 KGHSY, CDR2 FQNENV. CDR3 length: 14 residues. V was shortened by 0 bases and J by 2 bases, with 7 bases between the two germline ends. Here the CDR3 DNA reads TGTGCCAGCAGCCAATCGGGCCAGAACTATGGCTACACCTTC. It encodes CASSQSGQNYGYTF.

The V and J genes are TRBV5-1 and TRBJ2-2; TRBD2 aligns across 10 bases. V gave up 0 bases and J gave up 7 bases; unmatched junction bases: 9. Germline CDR1 reads SGHRS; CDR2 reads YFSETQ. The CDR3 covers 17 residues. CDR3 DNA: TGCGCCAGCAGCTTGGGGCTAGCGGGGGCACTTGACGGGGAGCTGTTTTTT. Protein sequence: CASSLGLAGALDGELFF. Based on the CDR3 plus reference TRBV5-1 and TRBJ2-2, the full variable domain is KAGVTQTPRYLIKTRGQQVTLSCSPISGHRSVSWYQQTPGQGLQFLFEYFSETQRNKGNFPGRFSGRQFSNSRSEMNVSTLELGDSALYLCASSLGLAGALDGELFFGEGSRLTVL.

V gene TRBV6-5 combines with J gene TRBJ1-5; 8 bases match TRBD1. Germline lookup yields CDR1 MNHEY and CDR2 SVGAGI. The CDR3 covers 13 residues. V dropped 8 bases and J dropped 7; count of bases not matched to a gene: 7. The CDR3 nucleotides read TGTGCCAGCGACGACAGGGGCAGGCAGCCCCAGCATTTT. Translation gives CASDDRGRQPQHF.

V and J are TRBV19 and TRBJ2-2, with TRBD2 matching 7 bases. Germline loops: CDR1 LNHDA, CDR2 SQIVND (reference sequence). The CDR3 is 14 residues long. Losses at the gene ends were 3 bases for V and 6 bases for J; bases not matched to a gene: 4. The CDR3 loop is CASSIARGAGELFF. DNA of the CDR3: TGTGCCAGTAGTATTGCACGGGGGGCCGGGGAGCTGTTTTTT. Variable domain in full (rest from reference TRBV19 and TRBJ2-2): DGGITQSPKYLFRKEGQNVTLSCEQNLNHDAMYWYRQDPGQGLRLIYYSQIVNDFQKGDIAEGYSVSREKKESFPLTVTSAQKNPTAFYLCASSIARGAGELFFGEGSRLTVL.

This chain uses TRBV6-6 with TRBJ2-2, with 8 positions matching TRBD1. J was trimmed by 0 bases and V by 5 bases; bases with no gene match: 11. Germline assignment: CDR1 MNHNY and CDR2 SVGAGI (reference sequence). CDR3 size: 18 residues. Here the CDR3 reads CASSPLDRVFANTGELFF. The DNA of the CDR3 is TGTGCCAGCAGTCCGCTGGACAGGGTGTTCGCGAACACCGGGGAGCTGTTTTTT.

The V and J genes are TRBV7-6 and TRBJ1-2, with 8 bases fitting TRBD1. Trimming cost V 1 base and J 5 bases; bases outside gene matches: 6. The CDR3 consists of 15 residues. Per germline, CDR1 SGHVS and CDR2 FNYEAQ. CDR3 nucleotides: TGTGCCAGCAGCTTAGGGACAGGGCTTGAGTATGGCTACACCTTC. The encoded protein is CASSLGTGLEYGYTF.

The chain joins TRBV19 to TRBJ1-6; D remains unclear. Looked up from germline, CDR1 is LNHDA and CDR2 is SQIVND (reference sequence). V shed 6 bases and J shed 11 bases, with 11 bases lying between them. The length of the CDR3 is 12 residues. In nucleotides, the CDR3 is TGTGCCAGTAGCCCTGGGCAACCACCCCTCCACTTT. This encodes CASSPGQPPLHF. The full variable domain, its missing parts supplied by reference TRBV19 and TRBJ1-6, is DGGITQSPKYLFRKEGQNVTLSCEQNLNHDAMYWYRQDPGQGLRLIYYSQIVNDFQKGDIAEGYSVSREKKESFPLTVTSAQKNPTAFYLCASSPGQPPLHFGNGTRLTVT.

The chain carries TRBV7-9 and TRBJ1-1; 7 nucleotides align to TRBD1. The length of the CDR3 is 16 residues. J was trimmed by 1 base and V by 1 base; bases with no gene match: 6. The germline CDR1 and CDR2 sequences are SEHNR and FQNEAQ (reference sequence). This chain's CDR3 is CASSLGQGVKNTEAFF. The CDR3 DNA reads as TGTGCCAGCAGCTTAGGCCAGGGGGTCAAGAACACTGAAGCTTTCTTT.

The V call is TRBV9, the J call TRBJ2-5; D unresolved. V was shortened by 0 bases and J by 2 bases, with 8 bases between the two germline ends. The CDR3 runs to 14 residues. The germline CDR1 and CDR2 sequences are SGDLS and YYNGEE. DNA of the CDR3: TGTGCCAGCAGCGTAGCGGTTGGTCAAGAGACCCAGTACTTC. Amino acid sequence: CASSVAVGQETQYF.

This chain joins TRBV12-3 or TRBV12-4 and TRBJ1-5; D is undetermined. V lost 6 bases and J lost 3, with 9 bases in between. The CDR3 is 13 residues long. The CDR3 sequence is CASRWGDNQPQHF. CDR3 bases: TGTGCCAGCAGATGGGGAGACAATCAGCCCCAGCATTTT.

The V call is TRBV7-9, the J call TRBJ2-1; 10 positions agree with TRBD2. Unmatched junction bases numbered 3, after V lost 5 bases and J lost 5 bases. The CDR3 has 14 amino acids. Germline V lookup: CDR1 SEHNR, CDR2 FQNEAQ (reference sequence). The DNA of the CDR3 is TGTGCCAGCAGCCCAGGACTAGCGGACAATGAGCAGTTCTTC. It yields the protein CASSPGLADNEQFF. Drawing the rest from reference TRBV7-9 and TRBJ2-1, the complete variable domain is DTGVSQNPRHKITKRGQNVTFRCDPISEHNRLYWYRQTLGQGPEFLTYFQNEAQLEKSRLLSDRFSAERPKGSFSTLEIQRTEQGDSAMYLCASSPGLADNEQFFGPGTRLTVL.